This T cell receptor beta chain was captured in a study of glioma-infiltrating T cells after dendritic cell vaccination. Study details: Dendritic cell vaccination trial patients had either newly diagnosed or recurrent glioblastoma. Study conclusions and caveats: Higher TCR clonality did not directly relate to longer survival.

There are 14 residues in the CDR3. CDR1 and CDR2 from the germline V gene are MGHRA and YSYEKL. V lost 4 bases and J lost 5; bases outside the gene matches: 6. Time point defined: after dendritic cell vaccination, including at tumor progression/relapse. The method was immunoSEQ multiplex PCR; TCRdb's version includes in-frame clones alone and lacks a portion of them. The table has 100,000 or so clones, around 80% seen once. Comment on this clone: No antigen is known for it.

The receptor's source is a human donor with glioblastoma. Material: blood, obtained after dendritic cell vaccination. The V and J genes are TRBV4-1 and TRBJ2-5, with 8 bases matching TRBD2. The CDR3 sequence is CASSPRGGEETQYF. In DNA form, the CDR3 reads TGCGCCAGCAGCCCCCGGGGGGGCGAGGAGACCCAGTACTTC.